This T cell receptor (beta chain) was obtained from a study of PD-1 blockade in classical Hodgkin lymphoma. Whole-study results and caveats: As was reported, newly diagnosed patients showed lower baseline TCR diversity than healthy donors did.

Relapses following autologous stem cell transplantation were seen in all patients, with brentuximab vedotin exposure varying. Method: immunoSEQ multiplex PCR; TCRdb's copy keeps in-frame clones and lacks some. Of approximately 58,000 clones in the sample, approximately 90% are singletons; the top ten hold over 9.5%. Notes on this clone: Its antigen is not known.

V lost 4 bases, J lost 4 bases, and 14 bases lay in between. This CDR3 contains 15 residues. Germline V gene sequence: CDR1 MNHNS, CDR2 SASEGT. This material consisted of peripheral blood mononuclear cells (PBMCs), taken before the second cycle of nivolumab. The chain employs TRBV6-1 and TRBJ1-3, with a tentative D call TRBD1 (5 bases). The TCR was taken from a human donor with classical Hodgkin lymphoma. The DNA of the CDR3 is TGTGCCAGCAGTGTCACACAGGTTGTAGGAAACACCATATATTTT. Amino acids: CASSVTQVVGNTIYF.